A single TCR beta chain is shown here with its context. Its recognized antigen is unknown. These reads were obtained on an Illumina HiSeq 2000. The TCR beta cDNA libraries were made using 5'RACE template switching, a step that added both a universal primer site and unique molecular identifiers. Synthesis of cDNA was primed from the TCR beta constant segment and was followed by two consecutive PCR amplification steps. On the study's bioinformatics: MIGEC was used to demultiplex reads and group reads by UMI, and MiTCR was used to assemble and quantify clonotypes. To remove erroneous sequences, TCR cDNA sequences were retained only when supported by two or more reads. Downstream repertoire analysis used the tcR package, and clonotypes were matched across fractions by CDR3 nucleotide sequence plus V segment. Antigen specificity was annotated against VDJdb with VDJmatch, allowing one amino acid substitution in CDR3. The reads were reprocessed in TCRdb, with one entry per CDR3 protein sequence and no accompanying DNA. TCRdb assigned the V and J calls; the authors' analysis was not used. The sample's clone listing holds some 300,000 distinct CDR3 sequences. Clones ranked in the top ten supply 0.39% of the sample.

Taken from the germline V gene, the CDR1 and CDR2 loops are SGDLS and YYNGEE. Its CDR3 holds 14 amino acids, cysteine through phenylalanine. The DNA is not on file. To determine HCMV serostatus, a commercial ELISA kit was used to detect HCMV-specific IgG in serum. Peripheral blood mononuclear cells were isolated from blood by Ficoll density gradient centrifugation. The data belong to a study of T cells expressing NK-cell markers (dated by TCRdb to 2020 to 2021). Some background on the complete study: In sorted CD3+CD56+NKG2C+, CD3+CD56+NKG2C- and CD3+CD56-NKG2C+ T-cell subsets from 8 or 9 donors, TCR beta-chain repertoires were profiled. Randomly selected healthy volunteers, three men and five women, were used as the eight sequenced donors. The libraries were sequenced on Illumina HiSeq 2000/2500, MiSeq or NextSeq, producing 2 x 150 bp reads. Of the eight sequenced donors, seven were found to be HCMV-seropositive and one was found to be HCMV-seronegative.

The research as a whole found: In more than five donors, the dominant CD3+CD56+NKG2C+ clonotypes were found to rank among the top 10 CD8+ clonotypes and to make up about 1.0-8% of CD8+ T cells. Those dominant clonotypes were again the most abundant among CD3+CD56-NKG2C+ cells in a handful of donors, at 28.3-60.1%. It remained unclear whether the expanded NKG2C-expressing T cell clones were specific for HCMV antigens.

The receptor's source is a man aged 18 to 30 in good health. Donor details come from another sample of the same person, matched by shared clones. The V and J genes are TRBV9 and TRBJ2-3; TCRdb's assignment of TRBD2 cannot be checked, as there is no DNA. Sequencing was performed on blood T cells: a sorted CD56 or NKG2C T cell subset, CD4+ or CD8+ T cells, or bulk PBMC T cells (not recorded which). The CDR3 sequence is CASSAGGWRNTQYF.